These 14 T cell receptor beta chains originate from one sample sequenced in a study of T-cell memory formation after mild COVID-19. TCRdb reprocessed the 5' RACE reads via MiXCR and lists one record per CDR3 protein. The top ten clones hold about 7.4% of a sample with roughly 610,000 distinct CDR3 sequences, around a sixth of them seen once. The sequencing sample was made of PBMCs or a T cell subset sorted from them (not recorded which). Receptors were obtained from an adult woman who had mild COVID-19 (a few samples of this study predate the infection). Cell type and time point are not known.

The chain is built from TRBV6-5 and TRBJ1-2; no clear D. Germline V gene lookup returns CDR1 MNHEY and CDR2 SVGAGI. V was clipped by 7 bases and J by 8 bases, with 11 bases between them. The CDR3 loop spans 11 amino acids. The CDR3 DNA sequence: TGTGCCAGCAAAGGGTCGCAGGGCTACACCTTC. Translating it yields CASKGSQGYTF.

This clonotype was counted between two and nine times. In DNA, the CDR3 is TGTGCCAGCAACGGGGGCGGCACAGATACGCAGTATTTT. Translating gives CASNGGGTDTQYF. The chain links TRBV7-3 to TRBJ2-3, with D perhaps being TRBD1 or TRBD2 (6 bases each). Germline lookup yields CDR1 SGHTA and CDR2 FQGTGA. With 7 bases removed from V and 1 base from J, the gap between germline ends came to 9 bases. The CDR3 is made up of 13 amino acids.

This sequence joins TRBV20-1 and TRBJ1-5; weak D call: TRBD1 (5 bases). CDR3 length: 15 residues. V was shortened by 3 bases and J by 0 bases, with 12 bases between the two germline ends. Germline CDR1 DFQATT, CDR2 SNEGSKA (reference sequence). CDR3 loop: CSAREPGGSNQPQHF. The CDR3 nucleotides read TGCAGTGCTAGGGAACCCGGGGGTAGCAATCAGCCCCAGCATTTT.

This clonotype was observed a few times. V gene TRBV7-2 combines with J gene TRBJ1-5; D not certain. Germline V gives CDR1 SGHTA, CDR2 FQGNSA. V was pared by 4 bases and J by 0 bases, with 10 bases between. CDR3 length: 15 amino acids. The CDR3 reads CASSSDGYSNQPQHF. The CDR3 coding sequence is TGTGCCAGCAGCTCGGACGGCTATAGCAATCAGCCCCAGCATTTT. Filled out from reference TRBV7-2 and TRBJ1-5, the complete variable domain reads GAGVSQSPSNKVTEKGKDVELRCDPISGHTALYWYRQSLGQGLEFLIYFQGNSAPDKSGLPSDRFSAERTGGSVSTLTIQRTQQEDSAVYLCASSSDGYSNQPQHFGDGTRLSIL.

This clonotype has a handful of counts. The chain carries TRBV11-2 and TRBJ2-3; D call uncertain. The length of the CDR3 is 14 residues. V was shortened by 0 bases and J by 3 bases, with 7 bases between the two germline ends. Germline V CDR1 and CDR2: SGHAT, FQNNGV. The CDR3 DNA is TGTGCCAGCAGCTTAGATCGCTGGACAGATACGCAGTATTTT. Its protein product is CASSLDRWTDTQYF.

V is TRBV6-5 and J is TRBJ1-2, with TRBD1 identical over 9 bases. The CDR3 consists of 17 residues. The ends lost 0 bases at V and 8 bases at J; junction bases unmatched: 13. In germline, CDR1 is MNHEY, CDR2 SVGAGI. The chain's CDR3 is CASSYSNPGQGRGGYTF. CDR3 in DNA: TGTGCCAGCAGTTACTCGAACCCCGGACAGGGGCGAGGGGGCTACACCTTC.

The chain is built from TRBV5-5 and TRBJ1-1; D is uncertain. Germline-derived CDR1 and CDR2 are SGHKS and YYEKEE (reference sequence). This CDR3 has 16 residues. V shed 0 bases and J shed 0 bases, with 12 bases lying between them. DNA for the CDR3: TGTGCCAGCAGCTTGGCCCCGGGGAGGGTGAACACTGAAGCTTTCTTT. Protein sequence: CASSLAPGRVNTEAFF. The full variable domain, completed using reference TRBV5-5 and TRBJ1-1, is DAGVTQSPTHLIKTRGQQVTLRCSPISGHKSVSWYQQVLGQGPQFIFQYYEKEERGRGNFPDRFSARQFPNYSSELNVNALLLGDSALYLCASSLAPGRVNTEAFFGQGTRLTVV.

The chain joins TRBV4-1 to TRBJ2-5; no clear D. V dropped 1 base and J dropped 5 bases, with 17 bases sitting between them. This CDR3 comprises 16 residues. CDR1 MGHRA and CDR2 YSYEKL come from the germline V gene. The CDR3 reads CASSQGGLGRRETQYF. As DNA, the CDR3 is TGCGCCAGCAGCCAAGGGGGTCTAGGGCGTCGGGAGACCCAGTACTTC.

CDR3 coding DNA: TGTGCCAGCAGCTTCAATACGTTGGCAAATGAGCAGTTCTTC. Encoded protein: CASSFNTLANEQFF. The V call is TRBV7-3, the J call TRBJ2-1; D unclear. V shed 3 bases and J shed 7 bases, with 13 bases lying between them. Germline CDR1 SGHTA, CDR2 FQGTGA. The CDR3 totals 14 residues.

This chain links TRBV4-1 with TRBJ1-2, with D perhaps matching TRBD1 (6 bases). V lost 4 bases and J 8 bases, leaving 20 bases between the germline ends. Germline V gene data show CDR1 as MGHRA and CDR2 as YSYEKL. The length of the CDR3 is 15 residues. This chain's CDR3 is CASSPAWGGAAGYTF. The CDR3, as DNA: TGCGCCAGCAGCCCAGCCTGGGGGGGGGCGGCGGGCTACACCTTC.

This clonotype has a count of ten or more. CDR3 sequence: CSAGHRTNEQFF. The CDR3 DNA sequence: TGCAGTGCTGGCCACAGGACCAATGAGCAGTTCTTC. The chain employs TRBV20-1 and TRBJ2-1; the D gene is possibly TRBD1 (5 bases). Germline CDR1 DFQATT, CDR2 SNEGSKA (reference sequence). CDR3 length equals 12 residues. Trimming left V 5 bases short and J 6 bases short, with 11 bases between.

The CDR3 DNA follows: TGTGCCAGCAGTCTCACCCGACTAGCGGGAGGGACGACCCAGTACTTC. Translating gives CASSLTRLAGGTTQYF. The rearrangement joins TRBV28 to TRBJ2-5; 14 bases match TRBD2. CDR3 length equals 16 residues. Germline V lookup: CDR1 MDHEN, CDR2 SYDVKM. V gave up 5 bases and J gave up 7 bases; unmatched junction bases: 9.

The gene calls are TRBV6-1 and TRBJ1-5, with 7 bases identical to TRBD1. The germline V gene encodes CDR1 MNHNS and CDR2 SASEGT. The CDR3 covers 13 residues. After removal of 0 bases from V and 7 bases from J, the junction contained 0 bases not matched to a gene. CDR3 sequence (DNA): TGTGCCAGCAGTGAAGCACAGGGGCAGCCCCAGCATTTT. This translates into CASSEAQGQPQHF.

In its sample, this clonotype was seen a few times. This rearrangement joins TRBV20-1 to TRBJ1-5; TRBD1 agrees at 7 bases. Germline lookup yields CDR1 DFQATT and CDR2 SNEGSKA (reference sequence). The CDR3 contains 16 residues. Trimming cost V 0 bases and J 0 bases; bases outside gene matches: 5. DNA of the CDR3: TGCAGTGCTAGAGACCCCGGGACAGCTAGCAATCAGCCCCAGCATTTT. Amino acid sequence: CSARDPGTASNQPQHF.